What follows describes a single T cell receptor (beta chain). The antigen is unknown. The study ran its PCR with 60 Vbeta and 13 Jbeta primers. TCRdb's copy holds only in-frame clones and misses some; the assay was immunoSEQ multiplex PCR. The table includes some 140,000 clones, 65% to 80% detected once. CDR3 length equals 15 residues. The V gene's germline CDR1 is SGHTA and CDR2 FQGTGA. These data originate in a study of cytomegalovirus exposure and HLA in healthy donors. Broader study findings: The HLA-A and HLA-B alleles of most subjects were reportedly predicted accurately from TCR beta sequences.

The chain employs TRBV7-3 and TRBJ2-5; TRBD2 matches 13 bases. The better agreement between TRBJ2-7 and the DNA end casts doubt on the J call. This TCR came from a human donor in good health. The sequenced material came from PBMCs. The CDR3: CASSPGTSGTYEQYF. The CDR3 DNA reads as TGTGCCAGCAGCCCGGGGACTAGCGGGACCTACGAGCAGTACTTC.